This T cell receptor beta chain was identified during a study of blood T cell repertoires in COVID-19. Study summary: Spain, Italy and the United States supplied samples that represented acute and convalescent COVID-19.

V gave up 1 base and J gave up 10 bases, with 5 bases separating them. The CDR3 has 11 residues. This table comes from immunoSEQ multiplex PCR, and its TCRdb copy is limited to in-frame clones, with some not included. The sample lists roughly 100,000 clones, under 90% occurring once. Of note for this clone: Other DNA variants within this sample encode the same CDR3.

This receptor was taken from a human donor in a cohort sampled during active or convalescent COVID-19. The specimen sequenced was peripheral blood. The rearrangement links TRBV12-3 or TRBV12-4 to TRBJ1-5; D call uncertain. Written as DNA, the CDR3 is TGTGCCAGCAGTTTAGGAGGCCCCCAGCATTTT. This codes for CASSLGGPQHF.